This is a list of T cell receptor beta chains from one sample in a study of long-term antiretroviral therapy in people with HIV. Profiled with immunoSEQ multiplex PCR; TCRdb holds only in-frame clones, not every one. The sample includes over 30,000 clones, around 85% seen only once; the top ten take 5.7%. Here the sequenced sample was unsorted PBMCs, taken 3.1 years after starting antiretroviral therapy. The receptors shown here come from a woman aged 50 to 65 with HIV. The CDR3 runs from the conserved cysteine through the conserved F or W. The D gene is left open where the match is weak. Rows give clone size only sometimes, using once, few, many, or a class for an expanded clone.

v_gene: TRBV27
j_gene: TRBJ1-2
d_gene: TRBD1
abundance: -
CDR3aa: CASSSTGVGYGYTF
CDR3nt: TGTGCCAGCAGTTCGACAGGGGTGGGCTATGGCTACACCTTC

v_gene: TRBV10-3
j_gene: TRBJ1-3
d_gene: -
abundance: -
CDR3aa: CAIRTWTDHSGNTIYF
CDR3nt: TGTGCCATCAGGACTTGGACAGATCACTCTGGAAACACCATATATTTT

v_gene: TRBV23-1
j_gene: TRBJ2-3
d_gene: -
abundance: -
CDR3aa: CASSLPTRGGEGTDTQYF
CDR3nt: TGCGCCAGCAGTCTCCCAACACGAGGAGGGGAGGGCACAGATACGCAGTATTTT

v_gene: TRBV29-1
j_gene: TRBJ2-3
d_gene: -
abundance: -
CDR3aa: CSLCRDVTDTQYF
CDR3nt: TGCAGCTTGTGCAGGGATGTAACAGATACGCAGTATTTT

v_gene: TRBV18
j_gene: TRBJ1-2
d_gene: TRBD1
abundance: -
CDR3aa: CASSPFGQGNYGYTF
CDR3nt: TGTGCCAGCTCACCCTTCGGACAGGGGAACTATGGCTACACCTTC

v_gene: TRBV30
j_gene: TRBJ1-4
d_gene: -
abundance: -
CDR3aa: CAWNIQGAVEKLFF
CDR3nt: TGTGCCTGGAACATACAGGGCGCGGTTGAAAAACTGTTTTTT

v_gene: TRBV7-3
j_gene: TRBJ2-1
d_gene: -
abundance: -
CDR3aa: CASSPGRNNEQFF
CDR3nt: TGTGCCAGCAGCCCGGGACGGAACAATGAGCAGTTCTTC

v_gene: TRBV5-1
j_gene: TRBJ2-3
d_gene: -
abundance: -
CDR3aa: CASSLAAGRTDTQYF
CDR3nt: TGCGCCAGCAGCTTGGCCGCAGGACGCACAGATACGCAGTATTTT

v_gene: TRBV18
j_gene: TRBJ1-1
d_gene: -
abundance: -
CDR3aa: CASSPGADTEAFF
CDR3nt: TGTGCCAGCTCACCCGGGGCGGACACTGAAGCTTTCTTT

v_gene: TRBV5-5
j_gene: TRBJ1-3
d_gene: -
abundance: few
CDR3aa: CASRQPGNTIYF
CDR3nt: TGTGCCAGCAGACAGCCTGGAAACACCATATATTTT

v_gene: TRBV7-2
j_gene: TRBJ2-2
d_gene: TRBD1
abundance: -
CDR3aa: CASSSGQALGELFF
CDR3nt: TGTGCCAGCAGCTCGGGACAGGCGCTCGGGGAGCTGTTTTTT

v_gene: TRBV6-6
j_gene: TRBJ1-4
d_gene: -
abundance: -
CDR3aa: CASEVNEKLFF
CDR3nt: TGTGCCAGCGAGGTGAATGAAAAACTGTTTTTT

v_gene: TRBV2
j_gene: TRBJ2-2
d_gene: -
abundance: -
CDR3aa: CASSEARRLLGTGELFF
CDR3nt: TGTGCCAGCAGTGAAGCAAGGAGGCTTCTGGGGACCGGGGAGCTGTTTTTT

v_gene: TRBV6-6
j_gene: TRBJ2-7
d_gene: -
abundance: -
CDR3aa: CASSYADGGAYEQYF
CDR3nt: TGTGCCAGCAGTTACGCGGACGGTGGCGCCTACGAGCAGTACTTC

v_gene: TRBV6-6
j_gene: TRBJ1-2
d_gene: -
abundance: -
CDR3aa: CASSYGGGYYGYTF
CDR3nt: TGTGCCAGCAGTTACGGAGGGGGGTACTATGGCTACACCTTC

v_gene: TRBV6-6
j_gene: TRBJ2-3
d_gene: TRBD1
abundance: once
CDR3aa: CASSYQGQAGTDTQYF
CDR3nt: TGTGCCAGCAGTTACCAGGGACAGGCGGGCACAGATACGCAGTATTTT

v_gene: TRBV5-4
j_gene: TRBJ2-1
d_gene: TRBD2
abundance: once
CDR3aa: CASSLGRGSSYNEQFF
CDR3nt: TGTGCCAGCAGCTTGGGGCGGGGGAGCTCCTACAATGAGCAGTTCTTC

v_gene: TRBV7-9
j_gene: TRBJ1-1
d_gene: -
abundance: -
CDR3aa: CASSLSHSNTEAFF
CDR3nt: TGTGCCAGCAGCTTATCCCACTCCAACACTGAAGCTTTCTTT

v_gene: TRBV5-6
j_gene: TRBJ2-3
d_gene: TRBD1
abundance: -
CDR3aa: CASSLLQGADTQYF
CDR3nt: TGTGCCAGCAGCTTGTTGCAGGGGGCAGATACGCAGTATTTT

v_gene: TRBV27
j_gene: TRBJ1-5
d_gene: TRBD1
abundance: -
CDR3aa: CASSSRQGYQPQHF
CDR3nt: TGTGCCAGCAGTTCGAGACAGGGCTATCAGCCCCAGCATTTT

v_gene: TRBV10-3
j_gene: TRBJ2-1
d_gene: -
abundance: -
CDR3aa: CAIGRGRDLGNEQFF
CDR3nt: TGTGCCATCGGAAGGGGCCGGGACCTGGGCAATGAGCAGTTCTTC

v_gene: TRBV6-6
j_gene: TRBJ2-7
d_gene: -
abundance: -
CDR3aa: CASSSSPWEQYF
CDR3nt: TGTGCCAGCAGTTCAAGTCCTTGGGAGCAGTACTTC

v_gene: TRBV7-2
j_gene: TRBJ1-1
d_gene: -
abundance: few
CDR3aa: CASSLSDGNTEAFF
CDR3nt: TGTGCCAGCAGCTTATCGGACGGGAACACTGAAGCTTTCTTT

v_gene: TRBV2
j_gene: TRBJ1-6
d_gene: -
abundance: -
CDR3aa: CASGEQTDSPLHF
CDR3nt: TGTGCCAGCGGGGAACAAACGGATTCACCCCTCCACTTT

v_gene: TRBV11-1
j_gene: TRBJ2-1
d_gene: TRBD1
abundance: -
CDR3aa: CASSFGTGMFDEQFF
CDR3nt: TGTGCCAGCAGCTTTGGGACAGGGATGTTCGATGAGCAGTTCTTC

v_gene: TRBV14
j_gene: TRBJ2-5
d_gene: TRBD2
abundance: -
CDR3aa: CASSQVLAGGQETQYF
CDR3nt: TGTGCCAGCAGCCAAGTTTTAGCGGGGGGGCAAGAGACCCAGTACTTC

v_gene: TRBV18
j_gene: TRBJ1-5
d_gene: -
abundance: -
CDR3aa: CASSPLPRGSNQPQHF
CDR3nt: TGTGCCAGCTCACCACTCCCCCGGGGGAGCAATCAGCCCCAGCATTTT

v_gene: TRBV4-1
j_gene: TRBJ1-4
d_gene: -
abundance: -
CDR3aa: CASSLPATNEKLFF
CDR3nt: TGCGCCAGCAGCTTACCTGCAACTAATGAAAAACTGTTTTTT

v_gene: TRBV19
j_gene: TRBJ1-2
d_gene: TRBD1
abundance: -
CDR3aa: CASGGQPAYGYTF
CDR3nt: TGTGCCAGTGGGGGACAGCCCGCCTATGGCTACACCTTC

v_gene: TRBV18
j_gene: TRBJ2-5
d_gene: TRBD2
abundance: -
CDR3aa: CASSPATSGQGETQYF
CDR3nt: TGTGCCAGCTCACCAGCGACTAGCGGGCAAGGAGAGACCCAGTACTTC

v_gene: TRBV11-3
j_gene: TRBJ2-1
d_gene: -
abundance: -
CDR3aa: CASSLVAGPYNEQFF
CDR3nt: TGTGCCAGCAGCTTAGTGGCAGGACCCTACAATGAGCAGTTCTTC

v_gene: TRBV27
j_gene: TRBJ2-7
d_gene: -
abundance: -
CDR3aa: CASSAPGTRGFYEQYF
CDR3nt: TGTGCCAGCAGTGCCCCCGGGACAAGGGGCTTCTACGAGCAGTACTTC

v_gene: TRBV6-4
j_gene: TRBJ2-7
d_gene: TRBD2
abundance: few
CDR3aa: CASKAGALAYEQYF
CDR3nt: TGTGCCAGCAAAGCGGGGGCCCTAGCCTACGAGCAGTACTTC

v_gene: TRBV7-9
j_gene: TRBJ1-5
d_gene: -
abundance: -
CDR3aa: CASSLAAGIQPQHF
CDR3nt: TGTGCCAGCAGCTTAGCGGCAGGGATCCAGCCCCAGCATTTT